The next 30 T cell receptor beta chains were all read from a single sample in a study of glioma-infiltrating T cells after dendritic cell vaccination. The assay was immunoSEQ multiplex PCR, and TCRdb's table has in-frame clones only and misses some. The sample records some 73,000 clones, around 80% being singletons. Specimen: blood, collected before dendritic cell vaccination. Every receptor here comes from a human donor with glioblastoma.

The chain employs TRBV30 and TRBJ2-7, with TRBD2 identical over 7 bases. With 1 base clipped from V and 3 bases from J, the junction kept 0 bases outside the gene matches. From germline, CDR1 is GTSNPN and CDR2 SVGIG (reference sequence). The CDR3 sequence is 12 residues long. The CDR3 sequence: CAWSAGGYEQYV. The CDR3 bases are TGTGCCTGGAGTGCGGGGGGCTACGAGCAGTACGTC.

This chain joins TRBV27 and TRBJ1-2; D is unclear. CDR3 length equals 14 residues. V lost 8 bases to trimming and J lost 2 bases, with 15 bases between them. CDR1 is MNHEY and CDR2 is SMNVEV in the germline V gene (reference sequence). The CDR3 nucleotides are TGTGCCAGCCGGACCGGGAGCCAGAACTATGGCTACACCTTC. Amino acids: CASRTGSQNYGYTF.

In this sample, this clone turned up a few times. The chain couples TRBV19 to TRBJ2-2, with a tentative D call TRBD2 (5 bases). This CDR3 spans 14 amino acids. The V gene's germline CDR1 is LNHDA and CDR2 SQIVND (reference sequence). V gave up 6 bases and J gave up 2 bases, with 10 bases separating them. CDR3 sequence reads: CASSLDSNTGELFF. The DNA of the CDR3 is TGTGCCAGTAGCTTGGACTCCAACACCGGGGAGCTGTTTTTT.

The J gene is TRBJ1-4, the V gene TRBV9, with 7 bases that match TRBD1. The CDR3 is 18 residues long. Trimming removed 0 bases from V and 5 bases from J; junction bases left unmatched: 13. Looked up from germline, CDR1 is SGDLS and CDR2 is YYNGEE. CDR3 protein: CASSVEGAEERGNEKLFF. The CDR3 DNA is TGTGCCAGCAGCGTAGAGGGGGCGGAGGAGCGAGGGAATGAAAAACTGTTTTTT.

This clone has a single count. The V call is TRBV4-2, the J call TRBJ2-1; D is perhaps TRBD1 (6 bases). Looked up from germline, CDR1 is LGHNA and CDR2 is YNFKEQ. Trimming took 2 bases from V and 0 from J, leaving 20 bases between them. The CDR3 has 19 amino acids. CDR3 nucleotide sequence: TGTGCCAGCAGCCAAATGGGGGCCAGTAGGTCTAGCTCCTACAATGAGCAGTTCTTC. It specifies CASSQMGASRSSSYNEQFF.

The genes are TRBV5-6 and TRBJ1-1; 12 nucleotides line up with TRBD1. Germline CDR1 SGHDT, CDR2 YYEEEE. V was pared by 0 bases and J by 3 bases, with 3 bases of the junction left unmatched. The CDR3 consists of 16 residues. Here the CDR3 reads CASSLAGQGADTEAFF. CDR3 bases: TGTGCCAGCAGCTTGGCGGGACAGGGGGCCGACACTGAAGCTTTCTTT.

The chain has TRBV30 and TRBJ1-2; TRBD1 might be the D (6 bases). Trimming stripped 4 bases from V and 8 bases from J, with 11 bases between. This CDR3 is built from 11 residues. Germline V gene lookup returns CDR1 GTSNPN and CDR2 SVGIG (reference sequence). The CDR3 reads CAWNQGSGYTF. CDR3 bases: TGTGCCTGGAACCAGGGGAGCGGCTACACCTTC.

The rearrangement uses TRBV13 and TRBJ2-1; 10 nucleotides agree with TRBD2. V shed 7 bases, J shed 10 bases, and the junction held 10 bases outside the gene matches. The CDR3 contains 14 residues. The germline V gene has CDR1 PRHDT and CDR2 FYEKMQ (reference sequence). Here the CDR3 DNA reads TGTGCCAGCATTAAGCGGGAGGGCCGAGGCGAGCAGTTCTTC. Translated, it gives CASIKREGRGEQFF.

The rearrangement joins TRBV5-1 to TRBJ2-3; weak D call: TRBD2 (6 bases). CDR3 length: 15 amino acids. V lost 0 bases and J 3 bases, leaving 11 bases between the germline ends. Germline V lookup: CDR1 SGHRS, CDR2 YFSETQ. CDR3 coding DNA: TGCGCCAGCAGCTTGGTCGGACTACCGACAGATACGCAGTATTTT. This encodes CASSLVGLPTDTQYF.

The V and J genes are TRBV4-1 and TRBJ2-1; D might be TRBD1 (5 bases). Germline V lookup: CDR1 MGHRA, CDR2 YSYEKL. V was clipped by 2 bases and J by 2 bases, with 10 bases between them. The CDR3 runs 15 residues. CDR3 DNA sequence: TGCGCCAGCAGCCAACAACAGGCTCCCTACAATGAGCAGTTCTTC. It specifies CASSQQQAPYNEQFF.

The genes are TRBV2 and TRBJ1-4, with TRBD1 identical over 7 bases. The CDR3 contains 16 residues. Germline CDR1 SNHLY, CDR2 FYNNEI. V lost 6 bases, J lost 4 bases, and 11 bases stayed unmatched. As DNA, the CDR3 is TGTGCCAGCAGGTCCGGGACAGCAAACTTTAATGAAAAACTGTTTTTT. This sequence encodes CASRSGTANFNEKLFF. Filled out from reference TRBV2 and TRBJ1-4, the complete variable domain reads EPEVTQTPSHQVTQMGQEVILRCVPISNHLYFYWYRQILGQKVEFLVSFYNNEISEKSEIFDDQFSVERPDGSNFTLKIRSTKLEDSAMYFCASRSGTANFNEKLFFGSGTQLSVL.

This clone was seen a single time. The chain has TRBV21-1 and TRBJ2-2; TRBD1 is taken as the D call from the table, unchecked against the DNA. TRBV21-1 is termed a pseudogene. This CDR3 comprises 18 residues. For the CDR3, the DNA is TGTGCCAGCAGCGAAGGACAACCTGGGACACTGAACACCGGGGAGCTGTTTTTT. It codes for CASSEGQPGTLNTGELFF.

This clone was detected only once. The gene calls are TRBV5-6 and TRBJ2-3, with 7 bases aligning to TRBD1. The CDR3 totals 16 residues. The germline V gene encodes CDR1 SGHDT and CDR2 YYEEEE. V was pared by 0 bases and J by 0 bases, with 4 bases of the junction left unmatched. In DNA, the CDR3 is TGTGCCAGCAGCTTGGGGGACAGATATAGCACAGATACGCAGTATTTT. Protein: CASSLGDRYSTDTQYF.

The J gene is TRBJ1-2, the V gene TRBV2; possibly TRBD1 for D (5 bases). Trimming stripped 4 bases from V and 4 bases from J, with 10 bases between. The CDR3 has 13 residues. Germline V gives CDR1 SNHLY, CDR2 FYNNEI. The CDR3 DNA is TGTGCCAGCAGTGGGCTGGGGGGCTATGGCTACACCTTC. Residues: CASSGLGGYGYTF.

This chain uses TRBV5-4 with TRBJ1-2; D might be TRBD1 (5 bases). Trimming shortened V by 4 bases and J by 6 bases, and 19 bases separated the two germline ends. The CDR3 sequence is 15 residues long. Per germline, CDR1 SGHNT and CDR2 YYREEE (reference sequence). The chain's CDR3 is CASSLAGVGADGYTF. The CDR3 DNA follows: TGTGCCAGCAGCCTTGCGGGGGTGGGAGCGGATGGCTACACCTTC.

Here the CDR3 DNA reads TGTGCCACCAGCAGAGACGGACAGGGGGGGACAGATACGCAGTATTTT. Translating gives CATSRDGQGGTDTQYF. The chain combines TRBV15 with TRBJ2-3; the match to TRBD1 covers 10 bases. Per the germline V gene, CDR1 is LNHNV and CDR2 is YYDKDF (reference sequence). V trimming: 0 bases; J trimming: 3 bases; junction bases outside the gene matches: 3. There are 16 residues in the CDR3.

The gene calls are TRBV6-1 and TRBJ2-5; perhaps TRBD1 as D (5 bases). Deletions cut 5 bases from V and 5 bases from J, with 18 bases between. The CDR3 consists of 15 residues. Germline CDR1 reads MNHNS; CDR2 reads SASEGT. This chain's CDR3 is CASSSGAAPRETQYF. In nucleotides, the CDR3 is TGTGCCAGCAGTTCTGGGGCGGCCCCCAGGGAGACCCAGTACTTC.

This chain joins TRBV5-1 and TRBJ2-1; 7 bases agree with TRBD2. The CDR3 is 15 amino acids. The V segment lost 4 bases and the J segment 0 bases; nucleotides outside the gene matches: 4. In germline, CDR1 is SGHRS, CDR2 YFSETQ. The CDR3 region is CASSHGGSSYNEQFF. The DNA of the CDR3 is TGCGCCAGCAGCCACGGGGGGAGCTCCTACAATGAGCAGTTCTTC.

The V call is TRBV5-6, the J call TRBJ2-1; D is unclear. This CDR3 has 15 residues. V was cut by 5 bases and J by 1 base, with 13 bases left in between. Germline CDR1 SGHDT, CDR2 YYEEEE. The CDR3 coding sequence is TGTGCCAGCAGTGCCGAGCCGGTTTCCTACAATGAGCAGTTCTTC. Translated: CASSAEPVSYNEQFF.

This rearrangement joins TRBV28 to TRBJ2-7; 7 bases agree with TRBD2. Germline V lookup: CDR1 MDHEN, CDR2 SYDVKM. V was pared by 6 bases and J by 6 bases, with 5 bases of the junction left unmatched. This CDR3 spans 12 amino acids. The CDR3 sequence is CASRGRLAEQYV. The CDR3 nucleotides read TGTGCCAGCAGGGGACGACTAGCCGAGCAGTACGTC.

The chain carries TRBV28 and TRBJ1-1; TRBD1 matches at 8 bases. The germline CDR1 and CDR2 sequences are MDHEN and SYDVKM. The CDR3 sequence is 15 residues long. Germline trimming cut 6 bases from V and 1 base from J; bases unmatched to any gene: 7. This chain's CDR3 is CASSPHGQGNTEAFF. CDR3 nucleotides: TGTGCCAGCAGCCCCCACGGACAGGGGAACACTGAAGCTTTCTTT. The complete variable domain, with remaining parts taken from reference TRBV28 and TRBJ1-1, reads DVKVTQSSRYLVKRTGEKVFLECVQDMDHENMFWYRQDPGLGLRLIYFSYDVKMKEKGDIPEGYSVSREKKERFSLILESASTNQTSMYLCASSPHGQGNTEAFFGQGTRLTVV.

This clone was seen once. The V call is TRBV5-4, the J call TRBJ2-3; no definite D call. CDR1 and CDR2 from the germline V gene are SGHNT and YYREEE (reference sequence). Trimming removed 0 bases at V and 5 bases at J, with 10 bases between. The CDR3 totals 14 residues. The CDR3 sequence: CASSLVQLKDTQYF. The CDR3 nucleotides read TGTGCCAGCAGCTTGGTACAGCTTAAAGATACGCAGTATTTT. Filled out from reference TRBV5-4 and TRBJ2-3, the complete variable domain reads ETGVTQSPTHLIKTRGQQVTLRCSSQSGHNTVSWYQQALGQGPQFIFQYYREEENGRGNFPPRFSGLQFPNYSSELNVNALELDDSALYLCASSLVQLKDTQYFGPGTRLTVL.

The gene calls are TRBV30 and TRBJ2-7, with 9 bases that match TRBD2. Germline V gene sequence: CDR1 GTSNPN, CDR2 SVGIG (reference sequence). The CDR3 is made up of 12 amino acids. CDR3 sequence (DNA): TGTGCCTGGAGTGTCAGCGGGGGGCGGTTGAACGTC. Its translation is CAWSVSGGRLNV.

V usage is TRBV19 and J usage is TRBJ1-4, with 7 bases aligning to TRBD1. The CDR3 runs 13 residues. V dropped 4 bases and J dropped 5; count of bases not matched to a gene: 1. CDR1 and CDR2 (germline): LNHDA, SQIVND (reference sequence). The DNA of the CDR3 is TGTGCCAGTAGTAGGACAGGCAATGAAAAACTGTTTTTT. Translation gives CASSRTGNEKLFF. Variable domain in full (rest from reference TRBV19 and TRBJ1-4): DGGITQSPKYLFRKEGQNVTLSCEQNLNHDAMYWYRQDPGQGLRLIYYSQIVNDFQKGDIAEGYSVSREKKESFPLTVTSAQKNPTAFYLCASSRTGNEKLFFGSGTQLSVL.

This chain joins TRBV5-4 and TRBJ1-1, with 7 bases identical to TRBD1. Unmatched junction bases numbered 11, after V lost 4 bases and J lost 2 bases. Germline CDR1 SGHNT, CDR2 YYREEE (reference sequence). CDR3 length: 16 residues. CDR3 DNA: TGTGCCAGCAGCCCTAAGACAGGGTCCATCAACACTGAAGCTTTCTTT. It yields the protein CASSPKTGSINTEAFF. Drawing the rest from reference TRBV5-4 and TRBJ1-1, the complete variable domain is ETGVTQSPTHLIKTRGQQVTLRCSSQSGHNTVSWYQQALGQGPQFIFQYYREEENGRGNFPPRFSGLQFPNYSSELNVNALELDDSALYLCASSPKTGSINTEAFFGQGTRLTVV.

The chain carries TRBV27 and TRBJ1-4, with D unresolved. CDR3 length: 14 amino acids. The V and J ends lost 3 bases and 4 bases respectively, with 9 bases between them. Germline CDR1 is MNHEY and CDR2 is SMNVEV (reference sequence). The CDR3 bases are TGTGCCAGCAGTTTTTGGGCCGGTAATGAAAAACTGTTTTTT. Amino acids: CASSFWAGNEKLFF. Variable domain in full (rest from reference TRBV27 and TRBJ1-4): EAQVTQNPRYLITVTGKKLTVTCSQNMNHEYMSWYRQDPGLGLRQIYYSMNVEVTDKGDVPEGYKVSRKEKRNFPLILESPSPNQTSLYFCASSFWAGNEKLFFGSGTQLSVL.

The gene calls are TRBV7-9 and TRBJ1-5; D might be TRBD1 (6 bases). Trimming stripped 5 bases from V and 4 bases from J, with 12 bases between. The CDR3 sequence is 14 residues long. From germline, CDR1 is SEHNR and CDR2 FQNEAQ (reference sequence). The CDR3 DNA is TGTGCCAGCAGCCACGGACAGCTGAATCAGCCCCAGCATTTT. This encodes CASSHGQLNQPQHF.

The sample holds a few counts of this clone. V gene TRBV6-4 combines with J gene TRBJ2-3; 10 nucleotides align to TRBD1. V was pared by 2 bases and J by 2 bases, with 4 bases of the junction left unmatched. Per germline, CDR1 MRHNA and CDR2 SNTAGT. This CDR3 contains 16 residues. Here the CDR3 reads CASSDQDRGDTDTQYF. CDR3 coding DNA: TGTGCCAGCAGTGACCAGGACAGGGGGGACACAGATACGCAGTATTTT.

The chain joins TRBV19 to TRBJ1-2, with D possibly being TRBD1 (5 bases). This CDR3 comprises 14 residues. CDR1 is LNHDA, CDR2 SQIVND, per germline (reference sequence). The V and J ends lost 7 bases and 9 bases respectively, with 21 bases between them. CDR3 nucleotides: TGTGCCAGTACCAGTGACAGCCTCTTCGGAAGCTACACCTTC. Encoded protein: CASTSDSLFGSYTF.

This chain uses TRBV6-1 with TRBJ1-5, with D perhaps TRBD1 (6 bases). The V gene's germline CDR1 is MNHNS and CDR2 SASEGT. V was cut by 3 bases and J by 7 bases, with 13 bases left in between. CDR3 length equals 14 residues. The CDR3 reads CASSEQGPGQPQHF. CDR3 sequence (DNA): TGTGCCAGCAGTGAGCAGGGGCCAGGGCAGCCCCAGCATTTT.